A selection of T cell receptor beta chains follows, all from one sample in a study of liver allograft versus peripheral blood T cells. TCRdb re-analysed the reads in MiXCR, keeping a single row per CDR3 protein. The repertoire consists of 2,500 to 3,000 distinct CDR3 sequences, with 15% to 20% occurring once and the leading ten covering 35% to 40%. The receptors stem from a human patient who had a liver transplant. Some T cells may be the graft donor's. The CDR3 runs from the conserved cysteine through the conserved F or W. A D gene is named only where the DNA matches it firmly. Not all rows give a size; the values are once, few, many and, for expanded clones, a class.

v_gene,abundance,d_gene,j_gene,CDR3aa,CDR3nt
TRBV11-2,many,.,TRBJ2-7,CASSLASGRSLEQYF,TGTGCCAGCAGCCTAGCATCAGGCAGAAGCCTCGAGCAGTACTTC
TRBV10-1,.,.,TRBJ1-1,CASSELISGPNTEAFF,TGCGCCAGCAGTGAACTGATCAGTGGGCCGAACACTGAAGCTTTCTTT
TRBV15,many,.,TRBJ2-7,CATSRFPISEGEKGEQYF,TGTGCCACCAGCAGATTTCCTATCTCGGAGGGGGAGAAGGGCGAGCAGTACTTC
TRBV27,.,TRBD1,TRBJ2-7,CASRTGQGDYEQYF,TGTGCCAGCAGGACGGGACAGGGGGACTACGAGCAGTACTTC
TRBV15,.,TRBD1,TRBJ2-1,CATSREGQGGDEQFF,TGTGCCACCAGCAGGGAGGGACAGGGTGGGGATGAGCAGTTCTTC
TRBV19,few,TRBD1,TRBJ2-7,CASSIIQGDREQYF,TGTGCCAGTAGTATAATACAGGGGGATCGCGAGCAGTACTTC
TRBV20-1,.,.,TRBJ1-2,CSAPAYGYTF,TGCAGTGCCCCCGCGTATGGCTACACCTTC
TRBV15,many,.,TRBJ2-3,CATSRDSGLGDTQYF,TGTGCCACCAGCAGAGATTCGGGGCTGGGGGATACGCAGTATTTT
TRBV28,few,.,TRBJ1-1,CASSFSNTEAFF,TGTGCCAGCAGTTTTTCCAACACTGAAGCTTTCTTT
TRBV27,medium-sized,.,TRBJ2-1,CASLDSGEGTSNEQFF,TGTGCCAGCCTCGATAGCGGAGAGGGAACTAGCAATGAGCAGTTCTTC
TRBV6-5,medium-sized,TRBD1,TRBJ2-7,CASSGTGLAYEQYF,TGTGCCAGCAGCGGGACAGGGCTTGCCTACGAGCAGTACTTC
TRBV6-6,medium-sized,.,TRBJ2-2,CASSEGTRWTGELFF,TGTGCCAGCAGTGAGGGGACCCGGTGGACCGGGGAGCTGTTTTTT
TRBV10-2,.,.,TRBJ1-5,CASSESKWDWGNQPQHF,TGCGCCAGCAGTGAGTCGAAGTGGGACTGGGGCAATCAGCCCCAGCATTTT
TRBV9,many,.,TRBJ1-2,CASRQTGGYTF,TGTGCCAGCAGACAAACGGGTGGCTACACCTTC
TRBV20-1,medium-sized,.,TRBJ2-1,CSANGGRSSYNEQFF,TGCAGTGCTAACGGGGGCCGCAGCTCCTACAATGAGCAGTTCTTC
TRBV19,medium-sized,TRBD2,TRBJ2-5,CASGNRAAGVLKETQYF,TGTGCCAGTGGAAATAGGGCGGCGGGGGTTCTGAAAGAGACCCAGTACTTC
TRBV9,medium-sized,.,TRBJ2-1,CASSVQTKDINEQFF,TGTGCCAGCAGCGTCCAAACAAAGGATATTAATGAGCAGTTCTTC
TRBV12-5,.,TRBD1,TRBJ2-1,CASGLGGTGGSNEQFF,TGTGCTAGTGGTTTGGGGGGGACAGGTGGGTCCAATGAGCAGTTCTTC
TRBV6-1,many,.,TRBJ1-1,CASSEVRAAEGTEAFF,TGTGCCAGCAGTGAAGTGAGGGCGGCTGAAGGGACTGAAGCTTTCTTT
TRBV6-6,medium-sized,TRBD2,TRBJ2-1,CASSSTTSGRGMSYNEQFF,TGTGCCAGCAGTTCTACGACTAGCGGGAGGGGAATGTCCTACAATGAGCAGTTCTTC
TRBV9,medium-sized,TRBD2,TRBJ2-7,CASSVGASGRGEQYF,TGTGCCAGCAGCGTAGGGGCTAGCGGGAGGGGGGAGCAGTACTTC
TRBV19,.,.,TRBJ1-2,CASSMSGRSYGYTF,TGTGCCAGTAGTATGTCCGGCCGGAGCTATGGCTACACCTTC
TRBV20-1,.,TRBD2,TRBJ2-5,CSARDKASGGALKETQYF,TGCAGTGCTAGAGATAAGGCTAGCGGGGGGGCACTAAAAGAGACCCAGTACTTC
TRBV7-9,.,.,TRBJ2-3,CASSLETRSDTQYF,TGTGCCAGCAGCTTAGAGACTAGATCAGATACGCAGTATTTT
TRBV13,.,TRBD1,TRBJ2-1,CASGEGQGGDEQFF,TGTGCCAGCGGAGAGGGACAGGGTGGGGATGAGCAGTTCTTC
TRBV12-5,.,.,TRBJ2-7,CASGLVAGTLYEQYF,TGTGCTAGTGGTTTGGTGGCAGGCACCCTCTACGAGCAGTACTTC
TRBV15,many,.,TRBJ2-7,CATSGRPLSHEQYF,TGTGCCACCAGCGGACGACCTCTTAGCCACGAGCAGTACTTC
TRBV6-1,medium-sized,.,TRBJ2-2,CASSQSAETGELFF,TGTGCCAGCAGTCAATCCGCTGAGACCGGGGAGCTGTTTTTT
TRBV12-3/TRBV12-4,few,TRBD1,TRBJ2-6,CASSLGTGGFGANVLTF,TGTGCCAGCAGTTTGGGGACAGGGGGCTTTGGGGCCAACGTCCTGACTTTC
TRBV27,many,TRBD2,TRBJ2-7,CASSLGLPYEQYF,TGTGCCAGCAGTTTGGGACTACCCTACGAGCAGTACTTC
TRBV7-9,few,.,TRBJ2-3,CASDGTDTQYF,TGTGCCAGCGACGGCACAGATACGCAGTATTTT
TRBV6-1,large,.,TRBJ2-1,CASSEVDYRVMSYNEQFF,TGTGCCAGCAGTGAAGTGGACTACAGGGTAATGTCCTACAATGAGCAGTTCTTC
TRBV27,.,.,TRBJ1-2,CASSLSAGANYGYTF,TGTGCCAGCAGTTTATCGGCCGGGGCCAACTATGGCTACACCTTC
TRBV12-3/TRBV12-4,few,.,TRBJ1-1,CASSFSTEAFF,TGTGCCAGCAGTTTTTCCACTGAAGCTTTCTTT
TRBV6-5,medium-sized,.,TRBJ1-2,CASSYQGGSDYGYTF,TGTGCCAGCAGTTACCAGGGTGGTAGTGACTATGGCTACACCTTC
TRBV9,few,.,TRBJ2-1,CASSVAAHNEQFF,TGTGCCAGCAGCGTAGCGGCCCACAATGAGCAGTTCTTC
TRBV14,.,.,TRBJ1-1,CASSQVVTEAFF,TGTGCCAGCAGCCAAGTGGTCACTGAAGCTTTCTTT
TRBV19,medium-sized,.,TRBJ2-1,CASSPSGDGTNEQFF,TGTGCCAGTAGTCCATCAGGCGATGGGACCAATGAGCAGTTCTTC
TRBV28,.,.,TRBJ2-6,CASSLGFGANVLTF,TGTGCCAGCTCTTTGGGGTTTGGGGCCAACGTCCTGACTTTC
TRBV20-1,many,.,TRBJ2-3,CSALRYPDDLTDTQYF,TGCAGTGCTCTACGTTACCCAGACGACCTCACAGATACGCAGTATTTT
TRBV29-1,large,.,TRBJ2-1,CSVGQPIPRTRGGWDEQFF,TGCAGCGTTGGTCAACCCATCCCCCGGACCAGAGGAGGTTGGGATGAGCAGTTCTTC
TRBV6-5,medium-sized,TRBD1,TRBJ2-7,CASSLLGTGPIEQYF,TGTGCCAGCAGTTTACTCGGGACAGGACCCATCGAGCAGTACTTC
TRBV10-2,.,.,TRBJ2-7,CASSESYRGSYEQYF,TGCGCCAGCAGTGAGTCGTACCGGGGCTCCTACGAGCAGTACTTC
TRBV18,.,TRBD1,TRBJ1-1,CASSLSGTGWTEAFF,TGTGCCAGCTCACTTTCCGGGACAGGCTGGACTGAAGCTTTCTTT
TRBV9,medium-sized,.,TRBJ1-1,CASSSRDTEAFF,TGTGCCAGCAGTTCCCGGGACACTGAAGCTTTCTTT
TRBV29-1,medium-sized,TRBD1,TRBJ2-7,CSVEAEYRGSYEQYF,TGCAGCGTTGAAGCGGAGTACAGGGGTTCCTACGAGCAGTACTTC
TRBV5-1,medium-sized,.,TRBJ1-1,CASSKGTENTEAFF,TGCGCCAGCAGCAAAGGGACGGAGAACACTGAAGCTTTCTTT
TRBV13,medium-sized,TRBD1,TRBJ2-7,CASSLVGTGGGSNYEQYF,TGTGCCAGCAGCTTAGTGGGTACAGGGGGCGGCTCAAACTACGAGCAGTACTTC
TRBV14,.,.,TRBJ1-6,CASQSQGGGYSPLHF,TGTGCCAGCCAAAGCCAAGGAGGCGGTTATTCACCCCTCCACTTT
TRBV6-5,.,TRBD2,TRBJ2-1,CASSEGTSGRGMSYNEQFF,TGTGCCAGCAGTGAAGGGACTAGCGGGAGGGGAATGTCCTACAATGAGCAGTTCTTC
TRBV6-1,large,TRBD2,TRBJ2-1,CASSEELAGGNEQFF,TGTGCCAGCAGTGAAGAGTTGGCGGGGGGCAATGAGCAGTTCTTC
TRBV6-1,large,TRBD2,TRBJ2-1,CASRRGDEINEQFF,TGTGCCAGCAGGCGGGGGGACGAGATTAATGAGCAGTTCTTC
TRBV15,few,TRBD2,TRBJ2-2,CATSRDGGDSTGELFF,TGTGCCACCAGCAGAGATGGGGGGGATTCTACCGGGGAGCTGTTTTTT